The 32 T cell receptor beta chains listed next were all sequenced from one sample in a study of blood T cell repertoires in COVID-19. Using immunoSEQ multiplex PCR, the repertoire was profiled, and TCRdb retains in-frame clones only, with some absent. The sample lists about 460,000 clones, around nine tenths occurring once. Sequenced: PBMCs or T cells enriched from blood (not recorded which). The receptor source for this set is a woman aged 55-69 years who had recovered from COVID-19.

This clone has a handful of counts. V gene TRBV2 combines with J gene TRBJ2-2; possibly TRBD2 for D (6 bases). Trimming removed 3 bases at V and 6 bases at J, with 8 bases between. The CDR3 totals 13 residues. Germline lookup yields CDR1 SNHLY and CDR2 FYNNEI. The CDR3 DNA reads as TGTGCCAGCAGTGAGTCGGGAGCCGGGGAGCTGTTTTTT. This encodes CASSESGAGELFF.

The V and J genes are TRBV29-1 and TRBJ1-2; no reliable D call. Trimming pared 4 bases from V and 0 bases from J, leaving 6 bases between. CDR3 length: 12 amino acids. Germline V gene lookup returns CDR1 SQVTM and CDR2 ANQGSEA. The CDR3 region is CSVAQANYGYTF. CDR3 in DNA: TGCAGCGTTGCCCAGGCTAACTATGGCTACACCTTC.

This CDR3 is CASSQNRGSITGELFF. The CDR3, as DNA: TGTGCCAGCAGCCAAAACAGGGGGTCGATCACCGGGGAGCTGTTTTTT. This chain links TRBV3-1 (or the pseudogene TRBV3-2) with TRBJ2-2; the match to TRBD1 covers 8 bases. The CDR3 has 16 residues. V was clipped by 2 bases and J by 4 bases; unmatched bases: 6. Per the germline V gene, CDR1 is LGHDT and CDR2 is YNNKEL (reference sequence).

The chain couples TRBV19 to TRBJ1-2; D possibly corresponds to TRBD1 (6 bases). The V end lost 3 bases, the J end lost 8 bases, and 19 bases lay between the germline ends. CDR3 length: 15 residues. Germline CDR1 and CDR2: LNHDA and SQIVND (reference sequence). The CDR3 spells CASSIYLGAPKGYTF. CDR3 nucleotide sequence: TGTGCCAGTAGTATCTATCTGGGGGCGCCTAAAGGCTACACCTTC. The complete variable domain, with remaining parts taken from reference TRBV19 and TRBJ1-2, reads DGGITQSPKYLFRKEGQNVTLSCEQNLNHDAMYWYRQDPGQGLRLIYYSQIVNDFQKGDIAEGYSVSREKKESFPLTVTSAQKNPTAFYLCASSIYLGAPKGYTFGSGTRLTVV.

V gene TRBV5-4 combines with J gene TRBJ2-5; 8 nucleotides line up with TRBD1. The CDR3 is 14 residues long. V shed 2 bases and J 4 bases; nucleotides not matched to a gene: 4. CDR1 and CDR2 from the germline V gene are SGHNT and YYREEE (reference sequence). CDR3 sequence: CASSLGTGGETQYF. In DNA, the CDR3 is TGTGCCAGCAGCTTAGGGACAGGTGGAGAGACCCAGTACTTC.

The rearrangement joins TRBV19 to TRBJ1-5; 7 bases align to TRBD1. The CDR3 covers 13 residues. The germline gives CDR1 LNHDA, CDR2 SQIVND (reference sequence). V shed 9 bases, J shed 6 bases, and the junction held 8 bases outside the gene matches. CDR3 loop: CASSSTGTQPQHF. CDR3 in DNA: TGTGCCAGCTCGTCGACAGGGACTCAGCCCCAGCATTTT.

The chain carries TRBV7-8 and TRBJ2-7; TRBD2 matches at 10 bases. CDR3 size: 15 residues. Germline trimming cut 5 bases from V and 2 bases from J; bases unmatched to any gene: 6. Germline V gene lookup returns CDR1 SGHVS and CDR2 FQNEAQ. The CDR3 DNA reads TGTGCCAGCAGCCGAACTAGCGGGGCGACCTACGAGCAGTACGTC. It translates to CASSRTSGATYEQYV.

The chain has TRBV29-1 and TRBJ1-1; a weak D match, TRBD1 (6 bases). Germline CDR1 and CDR2: SQVTM and ANQGSEA. Deletions cut 2 bases from V and 3 bases from J, with 13 bases between. The CDR3 spans 14 residues. Written as DNA, the CDR3 is TGCAGCGTTGAACAAACAGGGATTCACACTGAAGCTTTCTTT. Residues: CSVEQTGIHTEAFF.

This clone occurred once. Other DNA sequences in the same sample also yield this CDR3. CDR3 coding DNA: TGCGCCAGCAGCTTGGGTGGGCCCGGAAACACCATATATTTT. It specifies CASSLGGPGNTIYF. J is TRBJ1-3 and V is TRBV5-1; D unclear. The CDR3 spans 14 residues. Trimming stripped 0 bases from V and 4 bases from J, with 8 bases between. Germline loops: CDR1 SGHRS, CDR2 YFSETQ.

This chain uses TRBV6-6 with TRBJ2-1; 8 nucleotides line up with TRBD1. The CDR3 is 15 residues long. V gave up 5 bases and J gave up 4 bases; unmatched junction bases: 7. CDR1 is MNHNY, CDR2 SVGAGI, per germline (reference sequence). DNA for the CDR3: TGTGCCAGCAGTCGATCCCGGGACAGGTACAATGAGCAGTTCTTC. Translated: CASSRSRDRYNEQFF.

The chain has TRBV19 and TRBJ2-3, with D uncertain. The germline V gene has CDR1 LNHDA and CDR2 SQIVND (reference sequence). V was trimmed by 1 base and J by 1 base, leaving 9 bases between them. This CDR3 contains 15 residues. Here the CDR3 reads CASSIGSRGTDTQYF. CDR3 DNA sequence: TGTGCCAGTAGTATAGGTTCACGGGGCACAGATACGCAGTATTTT.

V and J are TRBV12-3 or TRBV12-4 and TRBJ1-3, with 8 positions matching TRBD1. The CDR3 totals 13 residues. V shed 3 bases, J shed 11 bases, and the junction held 6 bases outside the gene matches. CDR3 sequence reads: CASSFRGQYPIYF. The CDR3 DNA reads TGTGCCAGCAGTTTCAGGGGGCAGTACCCCATATATTTT.

The rearrangement uses TRBV7-8 and TRBJ1-2, with D uncertain. Looked up from germline, CDR1 is SGHVS and CDR2 is FQNEAQ. V was pared by 1 base and J by 3 bases, with 6 bases between. This CDR3 has 13 residues. The CDR3 DNA sequence: TGTGCCAGCAGCTTAGTCCAGGACTATGGCTACACCTTC. Protein: CASSLVQDYGYTF.

The chain carries TRBV6-5 and TRBJ1-3; 7 bases are a match to TRBD1. Germline trimming cut 6 bases from V and 0 bases from J; bases unmatched to any gene: 5. In germline, CDR1 is MNHEY, CDR2 SVGAGI. The CDR3 has 15 amino acids. CDR3 sequence (DNA): TGTGCCAGCAGGTCCGGGACAGCCTCTGGAAACACCATATATTTT. Its protein product is CASRSGTASGNTIYF.

The chain employs TRBV19 and TRBJ1-6, with D perhaps TRBD1 (5 bases). V lost 2 bases and J lost 8, with 13 bases in between. Germline CDR1 is LNHDA and CDR2 is SQIVND (reference sequence). The CDR3 totals 15 residues. As DNA, the CDR3 is TGTGCCAGTAGTATAAAGGTAGGGGCGTATTCACCCCTCCACTTT. This encodes CASSIKVGAYSPLHF.

The chain uses TRBV5-1 and TRBJ2-1; 7 bases match TRBD2. The V gene's germline CDR1 is SGHRS and CDR2 YFSETQ. V shed 4 bases and J 0 bases; nucleotides not matched to a gene: 13. This CDR3 comprises 18 residues. The CDR3 bases are TGCGCCAGCAGCCCGACCCCGGCGGGGGTTAGCTCCTACAATGAGCAGTTCTTC. This encodes CASSPTPAGVSSYNEQFF.

Written as DNA, the CDR3 is TGTGCCAGCAAGCGGGGAGACACTGAAGCTTTCTTT. The encoded protein is CASKRGDTEAFF. This rearrangement joins TRBV2 to TRBJ1-1; D is unresolved. CDR3 size: 12 residues. Germline CDR1 and CDR2: SNHLY and FYNNEI. V dropped 7 bases and J dropped 3 bases, with 9 bases sitting between them.

The chain has TRBV10-3 and TRBJ1-3; 7 bases align to TRBD1. Germline values: CDR1 ENHRY, CDR2 SYGVKD. CDR3 length equals 14 residues. With 8 bases clipped from V and 3 bases from J, the junction kept 7 bases outside the gene matches. The CDR3 is CAIGKGADGNTIYF. The CDR3 DNA reads as TGTGCCATCGGTAAGGGGGCTGATGGAAACACCATATATTTT.

The chain has TRBV3-1 (or the pseudogene TRBV3-2) and TRBJ2-3, with D perhaps TRBD2 (5 bases). Trimming cost V 4 bases and J 0 bases, with 17 bases left between them. CDR3 length: 17 residues. In germline, CDR1 is LGHDT, CDR2 YNNKEL (reference sequence). The CDR3 nucleotides are TGTGCCAGCAGCCCGCCTAGCCGAAGGCTTAGCACAGATACGCAGTATTTT. Its translation: CASSPPSRRLSTDTQYF.

This rearrangement joins TRBV5-1 to TRBJ2-3; 12 bases agree with TRBD2. The CDR3 has 18 residues. The V gene's germline CDR1 is SGHRS and CDR2 YFSETQ. Trimming cost V 1 base and J 0 bases; bases outside gene matches: 6. The CDR3 is CASSLYPSGGVSTDTQYF. CDR3 DNA: TGCGCCAGCAGCTTGTATCCTAGCGGGGGGGTTAGCACAGATACGCAGTATTTT.

This sequence joins TRBV2 and TRBJ2-7; 8 bases are shared with TRBD2. The V gene end was trimmed by 4 bases and the J gene end by 7 bases; junction bases not matched to a gene: 6. The CDR3 has 13 residues. Germline V gene data show CDR1 as SNHLY and CDR2 as FYNNEI. This CDR3 reads CASSVGLAVEQYV. In DNA, the CDR3 is TGTGCCAGCAGTGTAGGACTAGCCGTAGAGCAGTACGTC.

V gene TRBV2 combines with J gene TRBJ1-5, with 9 bases that match TRBD1. The J segment lost 5 bases and the V segment lost 6 bases, leaving 8 bases of the junction unmatched. Per the germline V gene, CDR1 is SNHLY and CDR2 is FYNNEI. The CDR3 totals 15 residues. The CDR3 region is CASSSGTGWDQPQHF. CDR3 nucleotides: TGTGCCAGCAGCTCCGGGACAGGGTGGGATCAGCCCCAGCATTTT.

This chain joins TRBV5-1 and TRBJ2-3; 8 bases agree with TRBD2. V shed 10 bases and J 4 bases; nucleotides not matched to a gene: 11. CDR1 and CDR2 (germline): SGHRS, YFSETQ. The CDR3 is 14 residues long. In nucleotides, the CDR3 is TGCGCCGTAAAATCCGGGGGGGTTTCAGATACGCAGTATTTT. The encoded protein is CAVKSGGVSDTQYF. The variable domain in full, completed from reference TRBV5-1 and TRBJ2-3, reads KAGVTQTPRYLIKTRGQQVTLSCSPISGHRSVSWYQQTPGQGLQFLFEYFSETQRNKGNFPGRFSGRQFSNSRSEMNVSTLELGDSALYLCAVKSGGVSDTQYFGPGTRLTVL.

This chain links TRBV7-2 with TRBJ1-1, with D possibly TRBD1 on 5 matching bases. The germline CDR1 and CDR2 sequences are SGHTA and FQGNSA. CDR3 size: 14 residues. V lost 1 base to trimming and J lost 6 bases, with 12 bases between them. The CDR3 coding sequence is TGTGCCAGCAGCTTAGGCAGGGCTCAGGCTGAAGCTTTCTTT. This sequence encodes CASSLGRAQAEAFF.

The rearrangement joins TRBV2 to TRBJ2-6, with 8 positions matching TRBD1. The V gene end was trimmed by 4 bases and the J gene end by 0 bases; junction bases not matched to a gene: 5. CDR3 length equals 17 residues. CDR1 and CDR2 from the germline V gene are SNHLY and FYNNEI. Here the CDR3 reads CASSATGANSGANVLTF. The CDR3 bases are TGTGCCAGCAGTGCGACAGGGGCCAACTCTGGGGCCAACGTCCTGACTTTC. Supplemented by reference TRBV2 and TRBJ2-6, the full variable domain reads EPEVTQTPSHQVTQMGQEVILRCVPISNHLYFYWYRQILGQKVEFLVSFYNNEISEKSEIFDDQFSVERPDGSNFTLKIRSTKLEDSAMYFCASSATGANSGANVLTFGAGSRLTVL.

The rearrangement uses TRBV5-4 and TRBJ2-1; the match to TRBD1 covers 11 bases. CDR1 is SGHNT, CDR2 YYREEE, per germline (reference sequence). Losses at the gene ends were 0 bases for V and 7 bases for J; bases not matched to a gene: 3. The CDR3 loop spans 15 amino acids. The DNA for the CDR3 is TGTGCCAGCAGCTTGGGGGACAGGGGGTCTAATGAGCAGTTCTTC. Translation: CASSLGDRGSNEQFF. Combining the CDR3 with reference TRBV5-4 and TRBJ2-1 gives the whole variable domain ETGVTQSPTHLIKTRGQQVTLRCSSQSGHNTVSWYQQALGQGPQFIFQYYREEENGRGNFPPRFSGLQFPNYSSELNVNALELDDSALYLCASSLGDRGSNEQFFGPGTRLTVL.

The chain recombines TRBV7-8 with TRBJ2-3; D might be TRBD1 (5 bases). Germline V gene sequence: CDR1 SGHVS, CDR2 FQNEAQ. The CDR3 has 13 amino acids. Deletions cut 5 bases from V and 1 base from J, with 7 bases between. The chain's CDR3 is CASSAGRTDTQYF. In DNA, the CDR3 is TGTGCCAGCAGCGCAGGGCGCACAGATACGCAGTATTTT.

The rearrangement joins TRBV2 to TRBJ1-4; 7 bases agree with TRBD1. Per the germline V gene, CDR1 is SNHLY and CDR2 is FYNNEI. The CDR3 contains 12 residues. The ends lost 8 bases at V and 8 bases at J; junction bases unmatched: 5. Here the CDR3 reads CASHRQGEKLFF. The CDR3 DNA follows: TGTGCCAGCCATCGACAGGGCGAAAAACTGTTTTTT.

The chain links TRBV6-1 to TRBJ1-4, with D possibly being TRBD1 (5 bases). Germline assignment: CDR1 MNHNS and CDR2 SASEGT. Trimming took off 3 bases at V and 7 bases at J, with 9 bases between the two ends. The CDR3 is 13 amino acids. The CDR3 spells CASSEHRGEKLFF. The CDR3 nucleotides are TGTGCCAGCAGTGAGCATAGGGGTGAAAAACTGTTTTTT.

The V gene is TRBV5-6, the J gene TRBJ1-5; tentative D call: TRBD1 (6 bases). The germline V gene encodes CDR1 SGHDT and CDR2 YYEEEE. The CDR3 extends over 16 amino acids. The ends were cut back, 0 bases at V and 3 bases at J, with 13 bases in the middle. This chain's CDR3 is CASSLGQGNNNQPQHF. The CDR3, as DNA: TGTGCCAGCAGCTTGGGGCAGGGGAATAACAATCAGCCCCAGCATTTT. Combining the CDR3 with reference TRBV5-6 and TRBJ1-5 gives the whole variable domain DAGVTQSPTHLIKTRGQQVTLRCSPKSGHDTVSWYQQALGQGPQFIFQYYEEEERQRGNFPDRFSGHQFPNYSSELNVNALLLGDSALYLCASSLGQGNNNQPQHFGDGTRLSIL.

The chain is built from TRBV30 and TRBJ2-1; 7 nucleotides agree with TRBD2. V was pared by 0 bases and J by 1 base, with 3 bases of the junction left unmatched. In germline, CDR1 is GTSNPN, CDR2 SVGIG (reference sequence). The CDR3 is made up of 15 amino acids. The CDR3 reads CAWSVGRGSYNEQFF. The CDR3 DNA follows: TGTGCCTGGAGTGTAGGGCGGGGGTCCTACAATGAGCAGTTCTTC.

This clone was counted a single time. The chain joins TRBV6-5 to TRBJ1-2; 11 nucleotides agree with TRBD1. Germline CDR1 MNHEY, CDR2 SVGAGI. V dropped 8 bases and J dropped 7; count of bases not matched to a gene: 6. The CDR3 sequence is 13 residues long. The chain's CDR3 is CASGGQGARGYTF. The DNA for the CDR3 is TGTGCCAGCGGCGGACAGGGGGCGCGTGGCTACACCTTC.